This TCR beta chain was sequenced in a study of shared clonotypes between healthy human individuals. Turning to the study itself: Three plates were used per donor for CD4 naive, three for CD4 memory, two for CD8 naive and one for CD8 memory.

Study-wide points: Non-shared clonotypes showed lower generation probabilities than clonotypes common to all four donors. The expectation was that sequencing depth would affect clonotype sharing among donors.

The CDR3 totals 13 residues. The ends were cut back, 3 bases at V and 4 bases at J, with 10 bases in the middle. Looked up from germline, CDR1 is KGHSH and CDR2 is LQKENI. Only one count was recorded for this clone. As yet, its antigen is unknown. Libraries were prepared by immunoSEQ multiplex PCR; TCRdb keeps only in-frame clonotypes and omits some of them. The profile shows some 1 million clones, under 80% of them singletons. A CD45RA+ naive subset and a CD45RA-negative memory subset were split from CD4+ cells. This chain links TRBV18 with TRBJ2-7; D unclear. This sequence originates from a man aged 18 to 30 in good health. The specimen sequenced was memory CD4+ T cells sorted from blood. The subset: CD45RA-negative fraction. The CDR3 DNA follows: TGTGCCAGCTCACCGTCGAATGGGTACGAGCAGTACTTC. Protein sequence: CASSPSNGYEQYF.